A single sample gave rise to the 15 T cell receptor beta chains below, sequenced in a study of identical twins. TCRdb reanalysed the 5' RACE reads using MiXCR and keeps one entry per CDR3 protein. Among 400,000 to 550,000 distinct CDR3 sequences listed, around an eighth were seen once. These data are also associated with another study on yellow fever vaccine responses in identical twins.

The sequenced material came from CD4+ T cells sorted from blood. These receptors were taken from a woman between 18 and 29 years old in good health.

In its sample, this clonotype was seen many times. V and J are TRBV12-3 or TRBV12-4 and TRBJ2-5; TRBD1 matches at 8 bases. The CDR3 is made up of 13 amino acids. Unmatched junction bases numbered 0, after V lost 4 bases and J lost 2 bases. CDR3 nucleotides: TGTGCCAGCAGTTGGACAGGGCAAGAGACCCAGTACTTC. This encodes CASSWTGQETQYF.

This clonotype was seen a handful of times. DNA of the CDR3: TGCAGCGTTGATTTGGAGACCCAGTACTTC. It yields the protein CSVDLETQYF. The genes are TRBV29-1 and TRBJ2-5; D is unresolved. Germline V CDR1 and CDR2: SQVTM, ANQGSEA. Trimming shortened V by 3 bases and J by 5 bases, and 4 bases separated the two germline ends. This CDR3 contains 10 residues.

The chain carries TRBV7-9 and TRBJ1-5, with D unresolved. CDR1 SEHNR and CDR2 FQNEAQ come from the germline V gene (reference sequence). This CDR3 is 13 amino acids long. V dropped 3 bases and J dropped 6 bases, with 9 bases sitting between them. The CDR3 DNA reads TGTGCCAGCAGCTTCTCAGAAAGTCAGCCCCAGCATTTT. This gives the protein CASSFSESQPQHF. Together with reference TRBV7-9 and TRBJ1-5, the CDR3 gives the full variable domain: DTGVSQNPRHKITKRGQNVTFRCDPISEHNRLYWYRQTLGQGPEFLTYFQNEAQLEKSRLLSDRFSAERPKGSFSTLEIQRTEQGDSAMYLCASSFSESQPQHFGDGTRLSIL.

The chain has TRBV14 and TRBJ2-5, with no clear D. This CDR3 comprises 14 residues. V lost 4 bases, J lost 4 bases, and 13 bases lay in between. CDR1 is SGHDN, CDR2 FVKESK, per germline. CDR3 in DNA: TGTGCCAGCAGCCCCTTACCACTCCCAGAGACCCAGTACTTC. Protein product: CASSPLPLPETQYF.

This rearrangement joins TRBV12-3 or TRBV12-4 to TRBJ1-6; D is undetermined. The CDR3 consists of 15 residues. The V end lost 6 bases, the J end lost 10 bases, and 19 bases lay between the germline ends. DNA of the CDR3: TGTGCCAGCAGGGGAGGGCGCACGTTTCGGTCACCCCTCCACTTT. It specifies CASRGGRTFRSPLHF.

The chain carries TRBV9 and TRBJ2-1; 7 nucleotides line up with TRBD2. CDR3 size: 20 residues. CDR1 and CDR2 from the germline V gene are SGDLS and YYNGEE. The trim removed 0 bases at V and 0 bases at J, leaving 15 bases unmatched. The CDR3 sequence: CASSVAVAGPTRSSYNEQFF. CDR3 nucleotides: TGTGCCAGCAGCGTAGCTGTAGCGGGTCCCACTAGGAGCTCCTACAATGAGCAGTTCTTC.

This clonotype was counted a few times. The gene calls are TRBV18 and TRBJ2-7; 13 bases fit TRBD2. V lost 3 bases to trimming and J lost 1 base; unmatched junction nucleotides: 3. Germline CDR1 is KGHSH and CDR2 is LQKENI. CDR3 length: 16 residues. CDR3 coding DNA: TGTGCCAGCTCACCGCCGACTAGCGGGGGGTCCTACGAGCAGTACTTC. It specifies CASSPPTSGGSYEQYF. Looking up the rest from reference TRBV18 and TRBJ2-7 gives the full variable domain: NAGVMQNPRHLVRRRGQEARLRCSPMKGHSHVYWYRQLPEEGLKFMVYLQKENIIDESGMPKERFSAEFPKEGPSILRIQQVVRGDSAAYFCASSPPTSGGSYEQYFGPGTRLTVT.

This clonotype was detected a few times. This rearrangement joins TRBV12-3 or TRBV12-4 to TRBJ2-1; possibly TRBD2 for D (6 bases). The CDR3 consists of 15 residues. Trimming took off 1 base at V and 3 bases at J, with 10 bases between the two ends. CDR3 DNA sequence: TGTGCCAGCAGTTTAGGGCGGGGAATCTACAATGAGCAGTTCTTC. Its protein product is CASSLGRGIYNEQFF.

There are a few counts of this clonotype. This sequence joins TRBV6-1 and TRBJ2-1, with 11 bases that match TRBD2. Germline lookup yields CDR1 MNHNS and CDR2 SASEGT. V was clipped by 9 bases and J by 9 bases; unmatched bases: 7. This CDR3 comprises 13 residues. The CDR3 DNA sequence: TGTGCCAGTATACTAGCGGGGGATAGTGAGCAGTTCTTC. It specifies CASILAGDSEQFF.

The J gene is TRBJ1-5, the V gene TRBV28; maybe TRBD1 (5 bases). Between the trimmed V and J ends, which lost 6 bases and 0 bases, there was a span of 12 bases. Germline loops: CDR1 MDHEN, CDR2 SYDVKM. The length of the CDR3 is 15 residues. The CDR3: CASRPTEYSNQPQHF. Written as DNA, the CDR3 is TGTGCCAGCAGGCCGACAGAATATAGCAATCAGCCCCAGCATTTT. Filled out from reference TRBV28 and TRBJ1-5, the complete variable domain reads DVKVTQSSRYLVKRTGEKVFLECVQDMDHENMFWYRQDPGLGLRLIYFSYDVKMKEKGDIPEGYSVSREKKERFSLILESASTNQTSMYLCASRPTEYSNQPQHFGDGTRLSIL.

In this sample, this clonotype turned up a few times. The chain carries TRBV20-1 and TRBJ2-1, with 11 bases fitting TRBD2. Germline CDR1 is DFQATT and CDR2 is SNEGSKA (reference sequence). V was pared by 7 bases and J by 6 bases, with 11 bases of the junction left unmatched. The CDR3 loop spans 15 amino acids. Here the CDR3 reads CSGISGGAGFNEQFF. The CDR3 region has the DNA TGCAGTGGGATTAGCGGGGGGGCGGGGTTCAATGAGCAGTTCTTC.

This clonotype was picked up a small number of times. The chain uses TRBV6-5 and TRBJ2-1; D is unclear. V was pared by 2 bases and J by 2 bases, with 10 bases between. The CDR3 has 15 residues. Germline V CDR1 and CDR2: MNHEY, SVGAGI. CDR3 in amino acids: CASSYRSVTYNEQFF. Here the CDR3 DNA reads TGTGCCAGCAGTTACCGGAGCGTGACCTACAATGAGCAGTTCTTC.

The V call is TRBV5-1, the J call TRBJ2-1; D is possibly TRBD1 (6 bases). CDR3 length equals 14 residues. Germline V lookup: CDR1 SGHRS, CDR2 YFSETQ. The V and J ends lost 3 bases and 5 bases respectively, with 12 bases between them. CDR3 sequence reads: CASSSGQGHNEQFF. The CDR3 DNA reads as TGCGCCAGCAGCTCGGGACAAGGCCACAATGAGCAGTTCTTC.

The V and J genes are TRBV24-1 and TRBJ1-5; D ambiguous. The CDR3 spans 14 residues. Germline CDR1 is KGHDR and CDR2 is SFDVKD. V dropped 11 bases and J dropped 0 bases, with 13 bases sitting between them. As DNA, the CDR3 is TGTGCCATCGCCCGGACGGGTAGCAATCAGCCCCAGCATTTT. Translated, it gives CAIARTGSNQPQHF.

The chain links TRBV5-6 to TRBJ2-7, with D hard to call. Trimming left V 2 bases short and J 5 bases short, with 5 bases between. The CDR3 sequence is 11 residues long. Germline V CDR1 and CDR2: SGHDT, YYEEEE. This CDR3 reads CASSFNHEQYF. In DNA, the CDR3 is TGTGCCAGCAGCTTTAACCACGAGCAGTACTTC.